This T cell receptor (beta chain) originates from a study of blood T cells in healthy people across ages. Turning to the study itself: Roughly one uniquely barcoded beta molecule per two T cells was captured. Regarding the study as a whole: It was held that the diversity estimates obtained from one million T cells were underestimates.

The CDR3 length is 16 residues. V lost 1 base, J lost 3 bases, and 17 bases lay in between. Germline V gene sequence: CDR1 SGHRS, CDR2 YFSETQ. With a J-beta primer mix and a sample-barcoded 5' primer, a second PCR ran 7 to 11 cycles. One entry per CDR3 protein, called by TCRdb with MiXCR from the 5' RACE reads. The repertoire holds 1.5 million to 2 million distinct CDR3 sequences, 39% seen once, with 23% in the top ten. Samples each yielded at least 6 micrograms of total RNA. This clonotype was detected many times. The antigen is not known. The TCR originated in a human donor in good health. The sample comprised blood. The chain employs TRBV5-1 and TRBJ2-7; unclear D gene. CDR3 residues: CASSLTSGTGSYEQYF. Here the CDR3 DNA reads TGCGCCAGCAGCTTGACTTCCGGTACGGGTAGCTACGAGCAGTACTTC.